This section outlines one T cell receptor (beta chain) sequence together with its context. These data originate in a study of blood T cell repertoires in COVID-19. Study-level information: Samples taken during acute and convalescent COVID-19 were collected in the United States, Italy and Spain.

This CDR3 has 16 residues. J lost 8 bases, V lost 7 bases, and 19 bases had no gene match. From germline, CDR1 is MNHNY and CDR2 SVGAGI (reference sequence). Original processing notes: For nucleated cells, counts were estimated from reference gene primer amplification. Method: immunoSEQ multiplex PCR; TCRdb's copy keeps in-frame clones and lacks some. The D gene and trimming were derived from the DNA, and the V and J assignments and clone size from that table. The sample has around 300,000 clones, 70% to 90% seen once; the top ten hold 3.7%. Sequenced material: peripheral blood. This chain links TRBV6-6 with TRBJ1-2; 7 bases are a match to TRBD1. The sequence was collected from a woman aged 40-49 years with acute or convalescent COVID-19. The CDR3 region is CASTRRAFGQTGGYTF. DNA for the CDR3: TGTGCCAGCACTCGGCGAGCCTTTGGCCAGACAGGGGGCTACACCTTC.